These T cell receptor beta chains were read from a single sample in a study of graft-versus-host responses after intestinal transplantation. No antigen has been identified for these receptors. The data were produced by immunoSEQ multiplex PCR, yet TCRdb's version contains in-frame clones alone and is incomplete. The profile shows around 99,000 clones, about 93% of them singletons. This specimen consisted of unstimulated CD8+ T cells sorted from spleen or lymph node cells, obtained before intestinal transplant. The receptors here all came from a human donor who received an intestinal transplant. CDR3s include the opening cysteine and the closing phenylalanine or tryptophan. Fields, in order: V gene, D gene, clone size, J gene, CDR3 DNA, CDR3 protein. D genes are given only for firm matches. Clone size, where shown, is once, few, many, or a class for clones that have expanded.

V gene: TRBV4-3; D gene: -; clone size: -; J gene: TRBJ1-5; CDR3 DNA: TGCGCCAGCAGCAAAGATGCAGGGAATAGCAATCAGCCCCAGCATTTT; CDR3 protein: CASSKDAGNSNQPQHF
V gene: TRBV6-6; D gene: TRBD1; clone size: -; J gene: TRBJ2-4; CDR3 DNA: TGTGCCAGCAGTTACTCGTTAGGACAGGAAAACATTCAGTACTTC; CDR3 protein: CASSYSLGQENIQYF
V gene: TRBV27; D gene: -; clone size: -; J gene: TRBJ2-7; CDR3 DNA: TGTGCCAGCAGTCCCCGTGGCGGGAAGATAGACTACGAGCAGTACTTC; CDR3 protein: CASSPRGGKIDYEQYF
V gene: TRBV7-8; D gene: -; clone size: once; J gene: TRBJ2-7; CDR3 DNA: TGTGCCAGCAGCTTAGTGGAGCCCACAATTTACGAGCAGTACTTC; CDR3 protein: CASSLVEPTIYEQYF
V gene: TRBV2; D gene: TRBD1; clone size: -; J gene: TRBJ2-2; CDR3 DNA: TGTGCCAGCAGTAAGACAGGGGATGCCGGGGAGCTGTTTTTT; CDR3 protein: CASSKTGDAGELFF
V gene: TRBV4-3; D gene: TRBD2; clone size: -; J gene: TRBJ2-5; CDR3 DNA: TGCGCCAGCAGCCAAGAAACTAGCGGGGGGGTAGGAGAGACCCAGTACTTC; CDR3 protein: CASSQETSGGVGETQYF
V gene: TRBV27; D gene: -; clone size: -; J gene: TRBJ2-7; CDR3 DNA: TGTGCCAGCAGTTTATCCGGGCGGGTCCACGAGCAGTACTTC; CDR3 protein: CASSLSGRVHEQYF
V gene: TRBV16; D gene: -; clone size: -; J gene: TRBJ2-3; CDR3 DNA: TGTGCCAGCAGCCAAGCGTTCCCAGGGCCGCAGTATTTT; CDR3 protein: CASSQAFPGPQYF
V gene: TRBV11-3; D gene: -; clone size: once; J gene: TRBJ1-1; CDR3 DNA: TGTGCCAGCAGCTCACCTGGAGACTCAATGAACACTGAAGCTTTCTTT; CDR3 protein: CASSSPGDSMNTEAFF
V gene: TRBV30; D gene: TRBD2; clone size: -; J gene: TRBJ2-5; CDR3 DNA: TGTGCCTGGAGGGCTAGCGGGGTTCTTTCCCAAGAGACCCAGTACTTC; CDR3 protein: CAWRASGVLSQETQYF
V gene: TRBV27; D gene: TRBD2; clone size: -; J gene: TRBJ2-1; CDR3 DNA: TGTGCCAGCAGTCCGGGAGGGCTCTACAATGAGCAGTTCTTC; CDR3 protein: CASSPGGLYNEQFF
V gene: TRBV19; D gene: -; clone size: few; J gene: TRBJ2-7; CDR3 DNA: TGTGCCAGTAGTTACAGTTCCGTCCCCTACGAGCAGTACTTC; CDR3 protein: CASSYSSVPYEQYF
V gene: TRBV7-9; D gene: TRBD2; clone size: -; J gene: TRBJ2-2; CDR3 DNA: TGTGCCAGCAGCCCATCGGGGGGGACCGGGGAGCTGTTTTTT; CDR3 protein: CASSPSGGTGELFF